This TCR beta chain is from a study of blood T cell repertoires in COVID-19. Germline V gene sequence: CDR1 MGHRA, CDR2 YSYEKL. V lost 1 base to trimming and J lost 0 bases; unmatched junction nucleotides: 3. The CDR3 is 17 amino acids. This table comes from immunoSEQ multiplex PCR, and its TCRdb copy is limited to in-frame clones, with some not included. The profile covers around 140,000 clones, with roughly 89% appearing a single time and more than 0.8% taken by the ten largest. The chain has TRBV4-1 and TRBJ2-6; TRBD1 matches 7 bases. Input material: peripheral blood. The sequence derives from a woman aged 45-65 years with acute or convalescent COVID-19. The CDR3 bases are TGCGCCAGCAGCCAAGGGGGACAGAGCTCTGGGGCCAACGTCCTGACTTTC. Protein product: CASSQGGQSSGANVLTF.